Listed here are 30 T cell receptor beta chains from one sample, sequenced in a study of shared clonotypes between healthy human individuals. TCRdb's copy holds only in-frame clones and misses some; the assay was immunoSEQ multiplex PCR. The sample has some 240,000 clones; under 80% are singletons. The sequenced material came from memory CD4+ T cells sorted from blood. Documented subset: CD45RA-negative fraction. The origin of the receptors is a man aged 25-45 years in good health.

This clone came up many times. This chain joins TRBV30 and TRBJ1-5; 8 bases match TRBD1. Trimming removed 0 bases from V and 9 bases from J; junction bases left unmatched: 10. The CDR3 runs 15 residues. The germline CDR1 and CDR2 sequences are GTSNPN and SVGIG (reference sequence). For the CDR3, the DNA is TGTGCCTGGAGTGTAAGGGACAGGCCCTCGGGGCCCCAGCATTTT. It encodes CAWSVRDRPSGPQHF.

This rearrangement joins TRBV7-9 to TRBJ1-2, with D tentatively TRBD1 (6 bases). The CDR3 is made up of 14 amino acids. V was clipped by 1 base and J by 7 bases, with 13 bases between them. Germline lookup yields CDR1 SEHNR and CDR2 FQNEAQ (reference sequence). CDR3 DNA: TGTGCCAGCAGCTTAGGTCGGGGGGCTGGTGGCTACACCTTC. Translation gives CASSLGRGAGGYTF.

This rearrangement joins TRBV6-5 to TRBJ2-7, with TRBD1 as a possible D gene (7 bases). V lost 0 bases, J lost 2 bases, and 14 bases lay in between. The CDR3 has 16 amino acids. The germline V gene encodes CDR1 MNHEY and CDR2 SVGAGI. CDR3 region: CASSYSIPGGTYEQYF. Here the CDR3 DNA reads TGTGCCAGCAGTTACTCGATCCCAGGGGGGACCTACGAGCAGTACTTC.

This sequence joins TRBV5-1 and TRBJ2-7; 7 bases agree with TRBD1. V lost 2 bases, J lost 3 bases, and 5 bases stayed unmatched. Germline V lookup: CDR1 SGHRS, CDR2 YFSETQ. CDR3 length equals 14 residues. DNA of the CDR3: TGCGCCAGCAGCTTCTCACAGGGGAACTACGAGCAGTACTTC. It translates to CASSFSQGNYEQYF.

This chain links TRBV5-1 with TRBJ2-3, with D uncertain. The V and J ends lost 4 bases and 7 bases respectively, with 7 bases between them. CDR3 length: 11 amino acids. Germline loops: CDR1 SGHRS, CDR2 YFSETQ. DNA for the CDR3: TGCGCCAGCAGCGCTGAATATACGCAGTATTTT. Translated, it gives CASSAEYTQYF.

About this clone itself: This specimen includes other DNA sequences encoding the same CDR3. The V call is TRBV5-1, the J call TRBJ2-5, with a possible D match to TRBD2 (5 bases). V lost 0 bases, J lost 3 bases, and 6 bases lay in between. Looked up from germline, CDR1 is SGHRS and CDR2 is YFSETQ. The CDR3 totals 13 residues. CDR3 nucleotides: TGCGCCAGCAGCTTGGGAGCGGAAGAGACCCAGTACTTC. It encodes CASSLGAEETQYF.

A single count supports this clone. This chain uses TRBV2 with TRBJ2-3; 10 bases are shared with TRBD2. The V gene's germline CDR1 is SNHLY and CDR2 FYNNEI. The ends lost 2 bases at V and 0 bases at J; junction bases unmatched: 14. The CDR3 has 20 residues. In DNA form, the CDR3 reads TGTGCCAGCAGTGAACGGGGTGTGGCTAGCGGGAGAAGAAGCACAGATACGCAGTATTTT. It specifies CASSERGVASGRRSTDTQYF. The full variable domain, rest sourced from reference TRBV2 and TRBJ2-3, is EPEVTQTPSHQVTQMGQEVILRCVPISNHLYFYWYRQILGQKVEFLVSFYNNEISEKSEIFDDQFSVERPDGSNFTLKIRSTKLEDSAMYFCASSERGVASGRRSTDTQYFGPGTRLTVL.

The chain uses TRBV11-2 and TRBJ1-1; D might be TRBD1 (6 bases). CDR1 and CDR2 (germline): SGHAT, FQNNGV. V was clipped by 4 bases and J by 8 bases, with 23 bases between them. This CDR3 has 16 residues. CDR3 nucleotides: TGTGCCAGCAGCTCTCCCCTAGGCAGGGGTCGTGGGGAAGCTTTCTTT. This sequence encodes CASSSPLGRGRGEAFF.

This clone was seen a handful of times. The chain employs TRBV18 and TRBJ1-3, with D possibly being TRBD1 (5 bases). Germline loops: CDR1 KGHSH, CDR2 LQKENI. Deletions cut 3 bases from V and 0 bases from J, with 9 bases between. This CDR3 is 15 amino acids long. This CDR3 is CASSPLRDSGNTIYF. The CDR3, as DNA: TGTGCCAGCTCACCGCTCAGGGACTCTGGAAACACCATATATTTT.

The chain links TRBV28 to TRBJ2-5; 7 bases fit TRBD1. CDR1 is MDHEN and CDR2 is SYDVKM in the germline V gene. CDR3 length: 14 amino acids. The trim removed 5 bases at V and 2 bases at J, leaving 5 bases unmatched. This chain's CDR3 is CASSIGTVQETQYF. The DNA of the CDR3 is TGTGCCAGCAGTATTGGGACAGTACAAGAGACCCAGTACTTC.

This clone was detected a few times. The chain combines TRBV7-9 with TRBJ2-5, with 7 bases aligning to TRBD2. The CDR3 runs 15 residues. Germline V gene data show CDR1 as SEHNR and CDR2 as FQNEAQ (reference sequence). Trimming cost V 3 bases and J 2 bases; bases outside gene matches: 6. This CDR3 is CASSFNLAEQETQYF. As DNA, the CDR3 is TGTGCCAGCAGCTTTAACCTAGCGGAGCAAGAGACCCAGTACTTC.

The J gene is TRBJ2-1, the V gene TRBV11-2; 8 bases are a match to TRBD2. After removal of 4 bases from V and 2 bases from J, the junction contained 7 bases not matched to a gene. Germline values: CDR1 SGHAT, CDR2 FQNNGV. The CDR3 has 16 residues. The CDR3 region is CASSSGSGLAYNEQFF. The CDR3 DNA is TGTGCCAGCAGCTCGGGCTCGGGACTAGCCTACAATGAGCAGTTCTTC.

This sequence joins TRBV6-1 and TRBJ2-1; TRBD1 is a possible D gene (6 bases). Germline lookup yields CDR1 MNHNS and CDR2 SASEGT. The CDR3 has 12 amino acids. Deletions cut 5 bases from V and 14 bases from J, with 16 bases between. In DNA form, the CDR3 reads TGTGCCAGCAGTCCCGGGGCGACAGGAGAGTTCTTC. Protein product: CASSPGATGEFF.

This rearrangement joins TRBV25-1 to TRBJ1-2; D gene uncertain. Trimming cost V 5 bases and J 4 bases, with 20 bases left between them. Germline assignment: CDR1 MGHDK and CDR2 SYGVNS. The CDR3 is made up of 16 amino acids. The CDR3 DNA follows: TGTGCCAGCAGTTGCGATTCACTGGGAAAGACCTATGGCTACACCTTC. Amino acid sequence: CASSCDSLGKTYGYTF.

On this clone: Other DNA sequences in this specimen translate into the identical CDR3. The chain is built from TRBV18 and TRBJ1-4, with 10 bases fitting TRBD1. Germline values: CDR1 KGHSH, CDR2 LQKENI. This CDR3 is built from 14 residues. Trimming removed 3 bases from V and 7 bases from J; junction bases left unmatched: 2. CDR3 bases: TGTGCCAGCTCACCGGGACAGGGGAGTGAAAAACTGTTTTTT. Residues: CASSPGQGSEKLFF. The complete variable domain, with remaining parts taken from reference TRBV18 and TRBJ1-4, reads NAGVMQNPRHLVRRRGQEARLRCSPMKGHSHVYWYRQLPEEGLKFMVYLQKENIIDESGMPKERFSAEFPKEGPSILRIQQVVRGDSAAYFCASSPGQGSEKLFFGSGTQLSVL.

The V and J genes are TRBV5-5 and TRBJ1-2; D is unresolved. The V gene's germline CDR1 is SGHKS and CDR2 YYEKEE (reference sequence). The CDR3 totals 13 residues. V shed 4 bases and J shed 0 bases, with 7 bases lying between them. The CDR3 is CASSEGANYGYTF. CDR3 nucleotides: TGTGCCAGCAGCGAGGGAGCTAACTATGGCTACACCTTC.

V usage is TRBV28 and J usage is TRBJ2-1; TRBD2 aligns across 10 bases. Germline V gene sequence: CDR1 MDHEN, CDR2 SYDVKM. The CDR3 runs to 14 residues. J was trimmed by 8 bases and V by 3 bases; bases with no gene match: 4. The CDR3 DNA is TGTGCCAGCAGTTTTAGCGGGAGGAGCGATGAGCAGTTCTTC. The encoded protein is CASSFSGRSDEQFF. The whole variable domain, remainder taken from reference TRBV28 and TRBJ2-1, is DVKVTQSSRYLVKRTGEKVFLECVQDMDHENMFWYRQDPGLGLRLIYFSYDVKMKEKGDIPEGYSVSREKKERFSLILESASTNQTSMYLCASSFSGRSDEQFFGPGTRLTVL.

The J gene is TRBJ2-7, the V gene TRBV7-9; maybe TRBD1 (6 bases). Germline CDR1 SEHNR, CDR2 FQNEAQ (reference sequence). V dropped 5 bases and J dropped 7 bases, with 18 bases sitting between them. The CDR3 loop spans 14 amino acids. The CDR3 sequence is CASSANRDLREQYF. In DNA, the CDR3 is TGTGCCAGCAGCGCTAACAGGGATTTGAGAGAGCAGTACTTC.

This clone was found a few times. The chain is built from TRBV6-6 and TRBJ2-7; 11 nucleotides match TRBD2. The trim removed 4 bases at V and 3 bases at J, leaving 2 bases unmatched. The germline CDR1 and CDR2 sequences are MNHNY and SVGAGI (reference sequence). The CDR3 loop spans 14 amino acids. The CDR3 coding sequence is TGTGCCAGCAGTTTGGGACTAGCGGACTACGAGCAGTACTTC. Translated: CASSLGLADYEQYF.

V and J are TRBV19 and TRBJ2-7; D call uncertain. Germline lookup yields CDR1 LNHDA and CDR2 SQIVND (reference sequence). The CDR3 loop spans 14 amino acids. Trimming removed 5 bases from V and 2 bases from J, with 13 bases in between. The CDR3, as DNA: TGTGCCAGTAGTTTCGCTTTAGGGACCTACGAGCAGTACTTC. This sequence encodes CASSFALGTYEQYF.

This clone was picked up a small number of times. The chain links TRBV7-6 to TRBJ2-2; 7 bases are a match to TRBD1. Trimming removed 6 bases from V and 8 bases from J; junction bases left unmatched: 6. CDR1 SGHVS and CDR2 FNYEAQ come from the germline V gene. CDR3 length equals 13 residues. CDR3 DNA sequence: TGTGCCAGCAGTTTTAACAGGGGTGGGGAGCTGTTTTTT. Encoded protein: CASSFNRGGELFF.

This clone was detected only a few times. The rearrangement uses TRBV6-5 and TRBJ2-1, with TRBD2 matching 12 bases. The germline V gene has CDR1 MNHEY and CDR2 SVGAGI. This CDR3 region has 12 residues. With 5 bases clipped from V and 13 bases from J, the junction kept 3 bases outside the gene matches. CDR3 DNA: TGTGCCAGCAGTGGACTAGCGGGACTACAGTTCTTC. Its protein is CASSGLAGLQFF.

The chain combines TRBV29-1 with TRBJ1-2; 7 bases map to TRBD1. Germline assignment: CDR1 SQVTM and CDR2 ANQGSEA. The CDR3 is 12 residues long. With V trimmed by 7 bases and J by 7 bases, 9 bases remained unmatched. CDR3 residues: CSGQTGLGGYTF. The CDR3 nucleotides read TGCAGCGGCCAGACAGGGTTGGGTGGCTACACCTTC.

This rearrangement joins TRBV5-1 to TRBJ2-7; 9 bases map to TRBD2. The CDR3 covers 15 residues. Germline CDR1 SGHRS, CDR2 YFSETQ. V was clipped by 2 bases and J by 2 bases; unmatched bases: 5. The CDR3 nucleotides read TGCGCCAGCAGCTTCGCTAGCGGGATCACCTACGAGCAGTACTTC. Amino acid sequence: CASSFASGITYEQYF.

This clone occurred a few times. The V call is TRBV5-4, the J call TRBJ2-7; 10 positions agree with TRBD1. CDR3 length: 17 residues. J lost 4 bases, V lost 0 bases, and 10 bases had no gene match. Germline V gene lookup returns CDR1 SGHNT and CDR2 YYREEE (reference sequence). The CDR3 DNA sequence: TGTGCCAGCAGCTTGGTTCCCCGGACAGGGGGGGGTTACGAGCAGTACTTC. It yields the protein CASSLVPRTGGGYEQYF. The complete variable domain, with remaining parts taken from reference TRBV5-4 and TRBJ2-7, reads ETGVTQSPTHLIKTRGQQVTLRCSSQSGHNTVSWYQQALGQGPQFIFQYYREEENGRGNFPPRFSGLQFPNYSSELNVNALELDDSALYLCASSLVPRTGGGYEQYFGPGTRLTVT.

The V call is TRBV11-2, the J call TRBJ2-7; 13 bases line up with TRBD2. The CDR3 contains 14 residues. Germline trimming cut 4 bases from V and 4 bases from J; bases unmatched to any gene: 1. Germline V gene lookup returns CDR1 SGHAT and CDR2 FQNNGV. CDR3 protein: CASSWTSGGYEQYF. Here the CDR3 DNA reads TGTGCCAGCAGCTGGACTAGCGGGGGTTACGAGCAGTACTTC. Based on the CDR3 plus reference TRBV11-2 and TRBJ2-7, the full variable domain is EAGVAQSPRYKIIEKRQSVAFWCNPISGHATLYWYQQILGQGPKLLIQFQNNGVVDDSQLPKDRFSAERLKGVDSTLKIQPAKLEDSAVYLCASSWTSGGYEQYFGPGTRLTVT.

This clone appeared a single time. The chain combines TRBV6-5 with TRBJ1-3; no firm D call. Germline CDR1 reads MNHEY; CDR2 reads SVGAGI. The CDR3 contains 13 residues. Between the trimmed V and J ends, which lost 2 bases and 4 bases, there was a span of 6 bases. CDR3 sequence: CASSYPGGNTIYF. CDR3 coding DNA: TGTGCCAGCAGTTACCCCGGAGGAAACACCATATATTTT.

The gene calls are TRBV11-3 and TRBJ2-1, with 10 positions matching TRBD1. The V segment lost 4 bases and the J segment 12 bases; nucleotides outside the gene matches: 6. Germline lookup yields CDR1 SGHNT and CDR2 YENEEA. The CDR3 sequence is 13 residues long. CDR3 sequence (DNA): TGTGCCAGCAGCTCGGGACAGGGGCAAAGGCAGTTCTTC. Translation: CASSSGQGQRQFF.

By share, this clone ranks as medium-sized. The chain employs TRBV5-5 and TRBJ1-2; tentatively, D is TRBD1 (6 bases). V shed 3 bases and J shed 5 bases, with 20 bases lying between them. CDR3 length: 16 residues. CDR1 and CDR2 from the germline V gene are SGHKS and YYEKEE (reference sequence). The CDR3 region is CASSSLVQGSQYGYTF. The CDR3 coding sequence is TGTGCCAGCAGCTCGTTGGTCCAGGGGAGTCAGTATGGCTACACCTTC.

The V gene is TRBV7-6, the J gene TRBJ2-7, with D perhaps matching TRBD1 (6 bases). CDR3 length equals 15 residues. V shed 5 bases and J shed 4 bases, with 18 bases lying between them. CDR1 is SGHVS, CDR2 FNYEAQ, per germline. CDR3 residues: CASSPGQRGGYEQYF. The DNA for the CDR3 is TGTGCCAGCAGCCCTGGACAGCGAGGCGGGTACGAGCAGTACTTC.